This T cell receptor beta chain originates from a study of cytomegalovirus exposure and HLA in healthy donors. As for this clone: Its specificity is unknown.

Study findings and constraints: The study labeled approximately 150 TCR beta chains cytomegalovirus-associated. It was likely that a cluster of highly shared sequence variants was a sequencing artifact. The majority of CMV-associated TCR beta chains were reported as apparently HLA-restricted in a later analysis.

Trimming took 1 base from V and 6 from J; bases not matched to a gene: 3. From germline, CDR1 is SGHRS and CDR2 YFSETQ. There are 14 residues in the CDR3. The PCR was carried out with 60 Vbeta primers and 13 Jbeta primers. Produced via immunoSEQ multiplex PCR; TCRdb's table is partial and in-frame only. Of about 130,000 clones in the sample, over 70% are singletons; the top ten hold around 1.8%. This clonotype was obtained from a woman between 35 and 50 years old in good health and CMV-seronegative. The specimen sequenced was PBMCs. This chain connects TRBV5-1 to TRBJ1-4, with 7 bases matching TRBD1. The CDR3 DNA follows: TGCGCCAGCAGCTTGCTAGGGGGCGATGAAAAACTGTTTTTT. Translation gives CASSLLGGDEKLFF.